These 27 T cell receptor beta chains share one sample of origin, sequenced in a study of resident and recirculating memory T cells in vitiligo. The assay was immunoSEQ multiplex PCR, and TCRdb's table has in-frame clones only and misses some. The sample consists of 40,000 to 50,000 clones, around 90% of them appearing once. Sequencing was done on a sample of blood. The receptors stem from a male donor with vitiligo.

The table lists this clone with a count of one. The chain uses TRBV5-1 and TRBJ2-7, with 7 positions matching TRBD1. The CDR3 is 15 amino acids. Unmatched junction bases numbered 13, after V lost 9 bases and J lost 1 base. CDR1 and CDR2 (germline): SGHRS, YFSETQ. The CDR3 region has the DNA TGCGCCACCCCCCCCCGGGACAGCCCTTCCTACGAGCAGTACTTC. This sequence encodes CATPPRDSPSYEQYF. Full variable domain (rest looked up from reference TRBV5-1 and TRBJ2-7): KAGVTQTPRYLIKTRGQQVTLSCSPISGHRSVSWYQQTPGQGLQFLFEYFSETQRNKGNFPGRFSGRQFSNSRSEMNVSTLELGDSALYLCATPPRDSPSYEQYFGPGTRLTVT.

The CDR3 protein is CASSSRDSLLSDGYTF. CDR3 nucleotides: TGTGCCAGCAGCTCGAGGGACAGCCTCCTTTCGGATGGCTACACCTTC. The genes are TRBV7-8 and TRBJ1-2, with 7 bases identical to TRBD1. CDR1 is SGHVS and CDR2 is FQNEAQ in the germline V gene. The CDR3 loop spans 16 amino acids. Trimming cost V 4 bases and J 6 bases; bases outside gene matches: 14.

The chain joins TRBV9 to TRBJ1-2; D ambiguous. The CDR3 is 15 amino acids. The germline V gene has CDR1 SGDLS and CDR2 YYNGEE. The V and J ends lost 3 bases and 1 base respectively, with 13 bases between them. The DNA for the CDR3 is TGTGCCAGCAGCGGGTTCACTGTCAATAACTATGGCTACACCTTC. The encoded protein is CASSGFTVNNYGYTF.

The chain combines TRBV7-3 with TRBJ2-5, with TRBD1 matching 9 bases. CDR1 is SGHTA, CDR2 FQGTGA, per germline. There are 17 residues in the CDR3. Germline trimming cut 5 bases from V and 1 base from J; bases unmatched to any gene: 11. DNA for the CDR3: TGTGCCAGCAGCCCGTCCCGGGACAGGGTAAGCCAAGAGACCCAGTACTTC. Translating it yields CASSPSRDRVSQETQYF.

V and J are TRBV10-3 and TRBJ2-1, with 10 bases matching TRBD1. Unmatched junction bases numbered 4, after V lost 7 bases and J lost 7 bases. The CDR3 is 13 residues long. CDR1 is ENHRY and CDR2 is SYGVKD in the germline V gene. The CDR3 protein is CAIMGTGVNEQFF. The CDR3 DNA reads as TGTGCCATCATGGGGACAGGGGTGAATGAGCAGTTCTTC.

The V gene is TRBV4-1, the J gene TRBJ2-5; no clear D gene. The end of the DNA fits TRBJ2-7 better, so the J call may be wrong. CDR3 size: 15 residues. Per germline, CDR1 MGHRA and CDR2 YSYEKL. The CDR3 is CASSQGDAPYYEQYF. The CDR3 nucleotides are TGCGCCAGCAGCCAAGGTGACGCACCTTACTACGAGCAGTACTTC.

The V gene is TRBV30, the J gene TRBJ1-5; D possibly corresponds to TRBD1 (5 bases). CDR1 GTSNPN and CDR2 SVGIG come from the germline V gene (reference sequence). V was pared by 2 bases and J by 7 bases, with 12 bases between. CDR3 length equals 13 residues. Written as DNA, the CDR3 is TGTGCCTGGAGTAATGGGGCGGAACAGCCCCAGCATTTT. Its translation is CAWSNGAEQPQHF.

The gene calls are TRBV5-1 and TRBJ2-7; D not certain. V was trimmed by 7 bases and J by 5 bases, leaving 16 bases between them. CDR3 length equals 13 residues. In germline, CDR1 is SGHRS, CDR2 YFSETQ. In nucleotides, the CDR3 is TGCGCCAGCCGATACAACATGGTCGACGAGCAGTACTTC. Translated: CASRYNMVDEQYF.

The genes are TRBV27 and TRBJ1-6, with D uncertain. The V gene lost 6 bases and the J gene lost 5 bases, with 17 bases spanning the gap. The germline V gene has CDR1 MNHEY and CDR2 SMNVEV (reference sequence). The CDR3 spans 16 residues. The CDR3 coding sequence is TGTGCCAGCAGCTACCTCCCGACAAGTCATAATTCACCCCTCCACTTT. This translates into CASSYLPTSHNSPLHF.

V and J are TRBV7-9 and TRBJ2-5; 9 bases agree with TRBD1. Trimming removed 10 bases from V and 1 base from J; junction bases left unmatched: 10. This CDR3 is built from 15 residues. The V gene's germline CDR1 is SEHNR and CDR2 FQNEAQ (reference sequence). CDR3 sequence (DNA): TGTGCCACCCAGGACAGGGGCGGCGGCCAAGAGACCCAGTACTTC. Translating gives CATQDRGGGQETQYF.

The V call is TRBV18, the J call TRBJ2-1; D may be TRBD2 (6 bases). CDR1 and CDR2 from the germline V gene are KGHSH and LQKENI. CDR3 length: 14 amino acids. The ends were cut back, 0 bases at V and 4 bases at J, with 7 bases in the middle. In nucleotides, the CDR3 is TGTGCCAGCTCACCACCAGGGACTTACAATGAGCAGTTCTTC. Its translation is CASSPPGTYNEQFF.

The chain couples TRBV7-2 to TRBJ1-3; D remains ambiguous. The V and J ends lost 1 base and 0 bases respectively, with 10 bases between them. The CDR3 covers 16 residues. The germline V gene encodes CDR1 SGHTA and CDR2 FQGNSA. CDR3 DNA sequence: TGTGCCAGCAGCTTAGTTGGACTAGTCTCTGGAAACACCATATATTTT. It is translated as CASSLVGLVSGNTIYF.

This sequence joins TRBV2 and TRBJ1-5; unclear D gene. The germline CDR1 and CDR2 sequences are SNHLY and FYNNEI. The CDR3 loop spans 13 amino acids. The V end was cut by 4 bases, the J end by 4 bases, with 8 bases between. This CDR3 is CASSAFLNQPQHF. DNA of the CDR3: TGTGCCAGCAGTGCCTTTTTAAATCAGCCCCAGCATTTT.

This clone has just a few counts. For the CDR3, the DNA is TGTGCCTGGAGTGTTCGACAGGGGCGGGCACCCCTCCACTTT. It yields the protein CAWSVRQGRAPLHF. The V and J genes are TRBV30 and TRBJ1-6, with 8 bases lining up with TRBD1. This CDR3 spans 14 amino acids. CDR1 is GTSNPN and CDR2 is SVGIG in the germline V gene (reference sequence). J was trimmed by 11 bases and V by 0 bases; bases with no gene match: 6. The full variable domain, rest sourced from reference TRBV30 and TRBJ1-6, is SQTIHQWPATLVQPVGSPLSLECTVEGTSNPNLYWYRQAAGRGLQLLFYSVGIGQISSEVPQNLSASRPQDRQFILSSKKLLLSDSGFYLCAWSVRQGRAPLHFGNGTRLTVT.

The gene calls are TRBV13 and TRBJ2-7; 12 positions agree with TRBD1. J lost 2 bases, V lost 3 bases, and 2 bases had no gene match. CDR1 and CDR2 (germline): PRHDT, FYEKMQ (reference sequence). CDR3 length: 15 amino acids. CDR3 loop: CASSFRDRGPYEQYF. The CDR3 nucleotides read TGTGCCAGCAGCTTCCGGGACAGGGGGCCCTACGAGCAGTACTTC.

The gene calls are TRBV19 and TRBJ1-1; no reliable D call. CDR3 length equals 13 residues. Germline-derived CDR1 and CDR2 are LNHDA and SQIVND (reference sequence). V was clipped by 7 bases and J by 3 bases, with 12 bases between them. For the CDR3, the DNA is TGTGCCAGTACCCCCCCGGGGTACACTGAAGCTTTCTTT. It translates to CASTPPGYTEAFF.

This clone was observed a single time. The rearrangement links TRBV9 to TRBJ2-2; unclear D gene. Germline V gene data show CDR1 as SGDLS and CDR2 as YYNGEE. V lost 0 bases and J lost 0, with 6 bases in between. This CDR3 contains 15 residues. DNA for the CDR3: TGTGCCAGCAGCGTAGCCCAGTCGAACACCGGGGAGCTGTTTTTT. Translating gives CASSVAQSNTGELFF. The variable domain in full, with the rest retrieved from reference TRBV9 and TRBJ2-2, is DSGVTQTPKHLITATGQRVTLRCSPRSGDLSVYWYQQSLDQGLQFLIQYYNGEERAKGNILERFSAQQFPDLHSELNLSSLELGDSALYFCASSVAQSNTGELFFGEGSRLTVL.

V usage is TRBV6-1 and J usage is TRBJ1-5; tentatively, D is TRBD1 (5 bases). CDR3 length equals 16 residues. Germline CDR1 MNHNS, CDR2 SASEGT. The germline V and J ends were trimmed by 2 bases and 0 bases, with 11 bases remaining between them. CDR3 sequence: CASSELAGYSNQPQHF. The CDR3, as DNA: TGTGCCAGCAGTGAACTGGCAGGGTATAGCAATCAGCCCCAGCATTTT.

This chain joins TRBV5-1 and TRBJ2-3; D is uncertain. In germline, CDR1 is SGHRS, CDR2 YFSETQ. The CDR3 is made up of 15 amino acids. With 2 bases removed from V and 1 base from J, the gap between germline ends came to 11 bases. In DNA, the CDR3 is TGCGCCAGCAGCTTTGGCAGTGTTGGCACAGATACGCAGTATTTT. This codes for CASSFGSVGTDTQYF.

This clone was seen just once. This sequence joins TRBV6-5 and TRBJ1-1, with 8 bases aligning to TRBD1. The trim removed 2 bases at V and 0 bases at J, leaving 5 bases unmatched. In germline, CDR1 is MNHEY, CDR2 SVGAGI. CDR3 length: 16 residues. The CDR3, as DNA: TGTGCCAGCAGTTACAGGAGGACAGGGATGAACACTGAAGCTTTCTTT. It specifies CASSYRRTGMNTEAFF.

The chain links TRBV6-4 to TRBJ2-3; 13 bases line up with TRBD2. V lost 4 bases to trimming and J lost 5 bases; unmatched junction nucleotides: 3. CDR1 and CDR2 from the germline V gene are MRHNA and SNTAGT. This CDR3 region has 15 residues. CDR3 protein: CASSGTSGGQDTQYF. Here the CDR3 DNA reads TGTGCCAGCAGTGGGACTAGCGGGGGTCAAGATACGCAGTATTTT.

The rearrangement links TRBV6-1 to TRBJ1-2, with D hard to call. Germline values: CDR1 MNHNS, CDR2 SASEGT. V dropped 1 base and J dropped 5 bases, with 17 bases sitting between them. The CDR3 is 16 amino acids. The CDR3 here is CASSEGGWADLYGYTF. DNA of the CDR3: TGTGCCAGCAGTGAAGGTGGTTGGGCAGACCTGTATGGCTACACCTTC.

The rearrangement joins TRBV25-1 to TRBJ1-1, with unresolved D. CDR1 MGHDK and CDR2 SYGVNS come from the germline V gene. The CDR3 has 13 amino acids. V lost 7 bases and J lost 6, with 15 bases in between. CDR3 sequence: CASKEGRDSEAFF. CDR3 DNA sequence: TGTGCCAGCAAGGAGGGTCGAGACTCTGAAGCTTTCTTT.

This sequence joins TRBV6-6 and TRBJ1-2; 9 bases are shared with TRBD1. V lost 6 bases to trimming and J lost 3 bases; unmatched junction nucleotides: 5. Germline loops: CDR1 MNHNY, CDR2 SVGAGI (reference sequence). The CDR3 is 14 amino acids. CDR3 nucleotide sequence: TGTGCCAGCAGGTGGACAGGGGTGGACTATGGCTACACCTTC. It yields the protein CASRWTGVDYGYTF.

The CDR3 DNA is TGTGCCAGCAGCCCGGGATTCACTGAAGCTTTCTTT. Protein product: CASSPGFTEAFF. This chain connects TRBV7-9 to TRBJ1-1; no clear D gene. V gave up 5 bases and J gave up 4 bases, with 8 bases separating them. The CDR3 spans 12 residues. Germline V gene sequence: CDR1 SEHNR, CDR2 FQNEAQ (reference sequence).

The DNA for the CDR3 is TGTGCCAGCAGCTTATCGGGGGGGCCTGAGACCCAGTACTTC. Residues: CASSLSGGPETQYF. The chain has TRBV7-2 and TRBJ2-5, with 8 bases lining up with TRBD2. V shed 2 bases and J 5 bases; nucleotides not matched to a gene: 4. The CDR3 runs to 14 residues. Germline V gene sequence: CDR1 SGHTA, CDR2 FQGNSA. Using reference TRBV7-2 and TRBJ2-5 for the parts outside the CDR3, the full variable domain is GAGVSQSPSNKVTEKGKDVELRCDPISGHTALYWYRQSLGQGLEFLIYFQGNSAPDKSGLPSDRFSAERTGGSVSTLTIQRTQQEDSAVYLCASSLSGGPETQYFGPGTRLLVL.

This clone was seen just once. The chain recombines TRBV30 with TRBJ1-3; 9 bases agree with TRBD1. The CDR3 has 15 amino acids. Trimming at V came to 7 bases and at J to 2 bases, leaving 9 bases not matched to a gene. Germline V lookup: CDR1 GTSNPN, CDR2 SVGIG (reference sequence). The CDR3 nucleotides read TGTGCCTTCCGATCAGGGACAGGGACTGGAAACACCATATATTTT. Translating gives CAFRSGTGTGNTIYF.